This T cell receptor beta chain was sequenced in a study of cytomegalovirus exposure and HLA in healthy donors. Study-wide findings and caveats: A later analysis revealed that TCR association rates differed between HLA loci, peaking at DRB1 and bottoming out at HLA-C. A few chains linked to CMV were shown in vitro to be specific for CMV antigens. The study labeled about 160 TCR beta chains cytomegalovirus-associated.

Of note for this clone: Its specificity is not known.

Germline V gene lookup returns CDR1 SGHTA and CDR2 FQGTGA. Trimming left V 2 bases short and J 1 base short, with 5 bases between. CDR3 length: 13 residues. 13 Jbeta primers and 60 Vbeta primers were used for the PCR. Here immunoSEQ multiplex PCR was the method, and the copy in TCRdb shows in-frame clones only, minus some. The data hold about 62,000 clones, with 65% to 80% observed a single time. This clonotype was sampled from a young woman in good health and CMV-seronegative. Sequenced: PBMCs. V usage is TRBV7-3 and J usage is TRBJ2-5, with D hard to call. The CDR3 protein is CASSLGGQETQYF. Written as DNA, the CDR3 is TGTGCCAGCAGCTTAGGCGGCCAAGAGACCCAGTACTTC.